This T cell receptor (beta chain) was captured in a study of CD8+CD57+ T cells in acquired aplastic anemia. Study conclusions and caveats: Patients and controls were not found to differ significantly in CD8+ Simpson's diversity.

Deletions cut 0 bases from V and 8 bases from J, with 13 bases between. CDR3 size: 15 residues. The germline V gene has CDR1 LNHNV and CDR2 YYDKDF (reference sequence). About this clonotype: Antigen specificity is unknown.

Investigators profiled TCR beta VDJ and CDR3 from genomic DNA template. TCRdb analysed the reads with MiXCR anew, one entry per CDR3 protein. The profile shows 35,000 to 50,000 distinct CDR3 sequences, approximately 67% of them singletons. The sequenced material came from sorted CD4+, CD8+, or CD8+CD57+ T cells (not recorded which) from PBMCs. The origin of this receptor is a human donor in good health, serving as a control. The J gene is TRBJ1-4, the V gene TRBV15; D gene uncertain. The CDR3 DNA follows: TGTGCCACCAGCAGAGATAGGTCAATAGGGGAAAAACTGTTTTTT. This translates into CATSRDRSIGEKLFF.